A single sample is the source of the 28 T cell receptor beta chains below, sequenced in a study of regulatory T cells in long-lasting Graves disease. CDR3 regions were amplified by Arm-PCR using iRepertoire HTBI primers to build TCR beta libraries. TCRdb re-called the multiplex PCR reads through MiXCR, storing one row per CDR3 protein. The data hold hundreds of thousands of distinct CDR3 sequences, with roughly 15% observed a single time. The sample's time point: newly diagnosed GD, antithyroid drugs for less than 3 months. The TCR library was made from RNA that had been extracted from PBMCs in TRIzol. The sample in question was peripheral blood mononuclear cells (PBMCs), obtained at new diagnosis, from a patient treated with antithyroid drugs. The receptors originated from a female donor with Graves disease.

The genes are TRBV5-6 and TRBJ1-2; D uncertain. The CDR3 has 16 residues. CDR1 is SGHDT, CDR2 YYEEEE, per germline. Trimming took off 0 bases at V and 0 bases at J, with 12 bases between the two ends. The CDR3 DNA sequence: TGTGCCAGCAGCTTGGCACGGATGTTAGCTAACTATGGCTACACCTTC. Translated: CASSLARMLANYGYTF.

This chain uses TRBV5-5 with TRBJ2-1, with D unclear. The germline V gene encodes CDR1 SGHKS and CDR2 YYEKEE (reference sequence). This CDR3 is 15 amino acids long. Between the trimmed V and J ends, which lost 4 bases and 5 bases, there was a span of 16 bases. The CDR3 nucleotides read TGTGCCAGCAGCCCAGACTGGGCTGAAGACAATGAGCAGTTCTTC. Its translation is CASSPDWAEDNEQFF.

This clonotype has at least ten counts. The chain couples TRBV6-2 or TRBV6-3 to TRBJ1-1; D may be TRBD1 (5 bases). In germline, CDR1 is MNHEY, CDR2 SVGEGT. The V end lost 6 bases, the J end lost 1 base, and 15 bases lay between the germline ends. This CDR3 contains 15 residues. In DNA, the CDR3 is TGTGCCAGCAGCAGAGTGGGGGTATCGAACACTGAAGCTTTCTTT. Its translation: CASSRVGVSNTEAFF.

This clonotype was observed at least ten times. This sequence joins TRBV28 and TRBJ1-2; D might be TRBD1 (5 bases). CDR1 MDHEN and CDR2 SYDVKM come from the germline V gene. V lost 8 bases and J 6 bases, leaving 13 bases between the germline ends. This CDR3 has 12 residues. CDR3 sequence (DNA): TGTGCCAGCGGACGGGACCCTGATGGCTACACCTTC. Its translation is CASGRDPDGYTF.

The chain combines TRBV19 with TRBJ2-2; D possibly corresponds to TRBD2 (6 bases). This CDR3 has 14 residues. The germline V and J ends were trimmed by 6 bases and 3 bases, with 11 bases remaining between them. Germline V gene lookup returns CDR1 LNHDA and CDR2 SQIVND (reference sequence). The CDR3 sequence is CASSGRWDTGELFF. The CDR3 nucleotides read TGTGCCAGTAGCGGGAGATGGGACACCGGGGAGCTGTTTTTT.

This clonotype was detected only a few times. The chain links TRBV18 to TRBJ2-3, with 13 bases that match TRBD2. The germline V gene encodes CDR1 KGHSH and CDR2 LQKENI. J was trimmed by 4 bases and V by 4 bases; bases with no gene match: 5. The CDR3 has 16 amino acids. The CDR3 sequence is CASSRGTSGAADTQYF. The CDR3 nucleotides are TGTGCCAGCTCACGAGGGACTAGCGGGGCGGCAGATACGCAGTATTTT. The whole variable domain, remainder taken from reference TRBV18 and TRBJ2-3, is NAGVMQNPRHLVRRRGQEARLRCSPMKGHSHVYWYRQLPEEGLKFMVYLQKENIIDESGMPKERFSAEFPKEGPSILRIQQVVRGDSAAYFCASSRGTSGAADTQYFGPGTRLTVL.

With respect to this clonotype: A much larger clone is a single base away; this may be a read error. Since the CDR3 does not end with the conserved phenylalanine or tryptophan, this likely comes from a read error. The J gene is TRBJ2-2, the V gene TRBV7-2; 9 nucleotides agree with TRBD1. Germline V gene data show CDR1 as SGHTA and CDR2 as FQGNSA. Unmatched junction bases numbered 10, after V lost 11 bases and J lost 6 bases. This CDR3 contains 14 residues. In DNA form, the CDR3 reads TGTGCCGCGATAACCAGACAGGGGGCCGGGGAGCTGTTTTAT. It translates to CAAITRQGAGELFY.

This clonotype was counted many times. The chain combines TRBV15 with TRBJ1-2; D is undetermined. There are 13 residues in the CDR3. V was trimmed by 4 bases and J by 1 base, leaving 7 bases between them. CDR1 is LNHNV, CDR2 YYDKDF, per germline (reference sequence). CDR3 DNA sequence: TGTGCCACCAGCACGTGGAATAACTATGGCTACACCTTC. Translated, it gives CATSTWNNYGYTF.

The chain couples TRBV15 to TRBJ1-3; D is possibly TRBD1 (5 bases). V dropped 8 bases and J dropped 0 bases, with 8 bases sitting between them. The CDR3 runs 13 residues. In germline, CDR1 is LNHNV, CDR2 YYDKDF (reference sequence). CDR3 nucleotides: TGTGCCACCTCTACAGGCTCTGGAAACACCATATATTTT. This encodes CATSTGSGNTIYF.

In this sample, this clonotype turned up many times. The V call is TRBV29-1, the J call TRBJ1-4, with TRBD1 as a possible D gene (5 bases). V lost 4 bases to trimming and J lost 8 bases, with 14 bases between them. CDR1 and CDR2 (germline): SQVTM, ANQGSEA. The CDR3 covers 13 residues. The DNA of the CDR3 is TGCAGCGTTGGACTTAGGGGAGGAGAAAAACTGTTTTTT. This sequence encodes CSVGLRGGEKLFF. Variable domain in full (rest from reference TRBV29-1 and TRBJ1-4): SAVISQKPSRDICQRGTSLTIQCQVDSQVTMMFWYRQQPGQSLTLIATANQGSEATYESGFVIDKFPISRPNLTFSTLTVSNMSPEDSSIYLCSVGLRGGEKLFFGSGTQLSVL.

This clonotype was seen repeatedly, ten times or more. The chain couples TRBV7-9 to TRBJ1-1; D ambiguous. This CDR3 is built from 14 residues. Trimming left V 2 bases short and J 4 bases short, with 11 bases between. CDR1 and CDR2 (germline): SEHNR, FQNEAQ (reference sequence). CDR3 in amino acids: CASSLSGESTEAFF. CDR3 coding DNA: TGTGCCAGCAGCTTATCCGGGGAAAGCACTGAAGCTTTCTTT.

This clonotype came up many times. The chain links TRBV7-9 to TRBJ2-3; D may be TRBD1 or TRBD2 (5 bases each). Germline V gene data show CDR1 as SEHNR and CDR2 as FQNEAQ (reference sequence). With 0 bases removed from V and 2 bases from J, the gap between germline ends came to 15 bases. The CDR3 has 17 amino acids. The CDR3 loop reads CASSLAPGLIATDTQYF. DNA of the CDR3: TGTGCCAGCAGCTTAGCCCCGGGGCTAATTGCCACAGATACGCAGTATTTT.

This clonotype showed up just a few times. A read error is possible here, since a much larger clone lies one base away. The chain joins TRBV2 to TRBJ2-1; D is ambiguous. Gene TRBJ2-5 matches the end of the DNA better, so the J call may be wrong. CDR1 SNHLY and CDR2 FYNNEI come from the germline V gene. The CDR3 sequence is 13 residues long. The chain's CDR3 is CAGSWINEQTQYF. In DNA form, the CDR3 reads TGTGCCGGCAGTTGGATCAACGAGCAGACCCAGTACTTC.

This clonotype was found a few times. The chain has TRBV7-9 and TRBJ1-4; D gene ambiguous. V dropped 1 base and J dropped 3 bases, with 6 bases sitting between them. In germline, CDR1 is SEHNR, CDR2 FQNEAQ (reference sequence). The CDR3 is 14 residues long. CDR3 in DNA: TGTGCCAGCAGCTTAGGGTCAGCTAATGAAAAACTGTTTTTT. Translating gives CASSLGSANEKLFF.

This clonotype was counted at least ten times. V gene TRBV7-2 combines with J gene TRBJ1-2; tentatively, D is TRBD1 (5 bases). The CDR3 is made up of 18 amino acids. Germline loops: CDR1 SGHTA, CDR2 FQGNSA. The ends were cut back, 1 base at V and 2 bases at J, with 20 bases in the middle. The CDR3 region has the DNA TGTGCCAGCAGCTTAGTGTTGTTGGCAGGGTTAACCAACTATGGCTACACCTTC. Its translation is CASSLVLLAGLTNYGYTF.

This clonotype occurred many times. J is TRBJ2-1 and V is TRBV12-3 or TRBV12-4, with TRBD1 identical over 7 bases. CDR3 length: 11 amino acids. After removal of 6 bases from V and 7 bases from J, the junction contained 0 bases not matched to a gene. The CDR3 DNA sequence: TGTGCCAGCAGGGACAGGAATGAGCAGTTCTTC. Its translation: CASRDRNEQFF.

This clonotype was seen repeatedly, ten times or more. The V gene is TRBV11-2, the J gene TRBJ1-1; D call uncertain. CDR3 length: 16 amino acids. The germline CDR1 and CDR2 sequences are SGHAT and FQNNGV. With 0 bases removed from V and 7 bases from J, the gap between germline ends came to 18 bases. The CDR3 sequence: CASSLDSWPPISEAFF. In nucleotides, the CDR3 is TGTGCCAGCAGCTTAGATTCGTGGCCCCCGATAAGTGAAGCTTTCTTT.

The sample holds many counts of this clonotype. The chain has TRBV7-9 and TRBJ2-1, with D unclear. V gave up 2 bases and J gave up 10 bases, with 12 bases separating them. Germline V CDR1 and CDR2: SEHNR, FQNEAQ (reference sequence). CDR3 length: 13 residues. CDR3 region: CASSLTTEIEQFF. The CDR3 DNA is TGTGCCAGCAGCTTAACGACCGAAATAGAGCAGTTCTTC. The whole variable domain, remainder taken from reference TRBV7-9 and TRBJ2-1, is DTGVSQNPRHKITKRGQNVTFRCDPISEHNRLYWYRQTLGQGPEFLTYFQNEAQLEKSRLLSDRFSAERPKGSFSTLEIQRTEQGDSAMYLCASSLTTEIEQFFGPGTRLTVL.

This clonotype was counted at least ten times. The J gene is TRBJ2-5, the V gene TRBV29-1; 8 nucleotides align to TRBD1. V lost 6 bases to trimming and J lost 3 bases; unmatched junction nucleotides: 9. The CDR3 runs to 14 residues. Germline V CDR1 and CDR2: SQVTM, ANQGSEA. The CDR3 DNA is TGCAGCGTGGAGCTGGGACAGGTCGAAGAGACCCAGTACTTC. It translates to CSVELGQVEETQYF. Filled out from reference TRBV29-1 and TRBJ2-5, the complete variable domain reads SAVISQKPSRDICQRGTSLTIQCQVDSQVTMMFWYRQQPGQSLTLIATANQGSEATYESGFVIDKFPISRPNLTFSTLTVSNMSPEDSSIYLCSVELGQVEETQYFGPGTRLLVL.

In its sample, this clonotype was seen many times. The V gene is TRBV5-1, the J gene TRBJ2-1; D uncertain. The germline V gene encodes CDR1 SGHRS and CDR2 YFSETQ. The germline V and J ends were trimmed by 0 bases and 3 bases, with 10 bases remaining between them. The CDR3 has 15 amino acids. The CDR3 is CASSLAAALYNEQFF. DNA for the CDR3: TGCGCCAGCAGCTTGGCCGCGGCTCTCTACAATGAGCAGTTCTTC.

V gene TRBV6-5 combines with J gene TRBJ1-5; maybe TRBD1 (6 bases). Germline V gene data show CDR1 as MNHEY and CDR2 as SVGAGI. V was shortened by 0 bases and J by 5 bases, with 14 bases between the two germline ends. This CDR3 comprises 16 residues. The CDR3 nucleotides read TGTGCCAGCAGTTACTCGAACAGGGCCTTGGATCAGCCCCAGCATTTT. Amino acids: CASSYSNRALDQPQHF.

This clonotype has ten or more counts. This chain links TRBV12-3 or TRBV12-4 with TRBJ2-3, with 10 bases lining up with TRBD1. The CDR3 loop spans 19 amino acids. J lost 6 bases, V lost 2 bases, and 17 bases had no gene match. The CDR3 loop is CASSLMGASWDRGRDTQYF. The CDR3 coding sequence is TGTGCCAGCAGTTTAATGGGGGCGTCGTGGGACAGGGGCAGGGATACGCAGTATTTT.

This clonotype occurred a few times. This chain uses TRBV7-3 with TRBJ2-7; D is unresolved. Trimming left V 1 base short and J 2 bases short, with 6 bases between. Germline assignment: CDR1 SGHTA and CDR2 FQGTGA. The CDR3 has 13 residues. In DNA, the CDR3 is TGTGCCAGCAGCTTAAACCCTACCTACGAGCAGTACTTC. Translating gives CASSLNPTYEQYF.

In the case of this clonotype: With a much larger clone just one base away, this may be a read error. This chain connects TRBV3-1 to TRBJ2-7, with D perhaps matching TRBD2 (6 bases). Trimming took 3 bases from V and 5 from J, leaving 14 bases between them. This CDR3 has 14 amino acids. CDR1 LGHDT and CDR2 YNNKEL come from the germline V gene (reference sequence). The CDR3 region has the DNA TGTGCCAGCAGCCATACCCGGACTACCCACGAGCAGTACTTC. Translation gives CASSHTRTTHEQYF.

This clonotype was found a few times. The V and J genes are TRBV29-1 and TRBJ2-1; 10 positions match TRBD2. With 0 bases clipped from V and 5 bases from J, the junction kept 7 bases outside the gene matches. The CDR3 sequence is 16 residues long. Germline CDR1 SQVTM, CDR2 ANQGSEA. The CDR3 bases are TGCAGCGTTGAAGATCTGGGGCTAGCGGGAGACAATGAGCAGTTCTTC. Amino acids: CSVEDLGLAGDNEQFF.

This clonotype was seen ten or more times. The CDR3 loop reads CASGLVPSASDSPLHF. CDR3 DNA: TGTGCTAGTGGTTTGGTACCGTCTGCTTCTGATTCACCCCTCCACTTT. The chain joins TRBV12-5 to TRBJ1-6, with D uncertain. CDR3 length: 16 residues. Trimming removed 0 bases from V and 8 bases from J, with 14 bases in between. Germline CDR1 is LGHNT and CDR2 is FRNRAP.

This clonotype was detected many times. This CDR3 reads CASSDSDSNQPQHF. CDR3 coding DNA: TGTGCCAGCAGTGACAGTGATAGCAATCAGCCCCAGCATTTT. The rearrangement links TRBV2 to TRBJ1-5; D uncertain. CDR3 length: 14 amino acids. Trimming removed 3 bases at V and 0 bases at J, with 6 bases between. In germline, CDR1 is SNHLY, CDR2 FYNNEI.

The CDR3 protein is CASSLRPSYNEQFF. DNA for the CDR3: TGTGCCAGCAGTTTAAGGCCTTCCTACAATGAGCAGTTCTTC. The chain employs TRBV12-3 or TRBV12-4 and TRBJ2-1, with no clear D. The CDR3 covers 14 residues. Trimming shortened V by 2 bases and J by 1 base, and 6 bases separated the two germline ends.